These 32 T cell receptor beta chains came from one sample sequenced in a study of tumor-infiltrating lymphocytes in localized non-small cell lung cancer. The table came from immunoSEQ multiplex PCR; TCRdb's copy has only in-frame clones and leaves some out. The sample records 6,800 or so clones, roughly four fifths being singletons. Source material: uninvolved lung tissue not adjacent to the tumor. The origin of the receptors is a human donor with non-small cell lung cancer.

The chain couples TRBV7-9 to TRBJ2-3; no definite D call. Trimming cost V 1 base and J 3 bases, with 2 bases left between them. The length of the CDR3 is 12 residues. The germline V gene has CDR1 SEHNR and CDR2 FQNEAQ (reference sequence). In DNA, the CDR3 is TGTGCCAGCAGCTTAGGAACAGATACGCAGTATTTT. It is translated as CASSLGTDTQYF. The full variable domain, completed using reference TRBV7-9 and TRBJ2-3, is DTGVSQNPRHKITKRGQNVTFRCDPISEHNRLYWYRQTLGQGPEFLTYFQNEAQLEKSRLLSDRFSAERPKGSFSTLEIQRTEQGDSAMYLCASSLGTDTQYFGPGTRLTVL.

The V and J genes are TRBV5-1 and TRBJ1-2; 9 positions agree with TRBD1. Germline assignment: CDR1 SGHRS and CDR2 YFSETQ. The CDR3 is 15 amino acids. The junction had 7 bases not matched to a gene; V was cut back by 4 bases and J by 3 bases. The CDR3 coding sequence is TGCGCCAGCAGCGGCGGACAGGGGAGAGACTATGGCTACACCTTC. Translating gives CASSGGQGRDYGYTF.

The V call is TRBV5-1, the J call TRBJ1-4; TRBD1 aligns across 10 bases. The germline CDR1 and CDR2 sequences are SGHRS and YFSETQ. Losses at the gene ends were 1 base for V and 5 bases for J; bases not matched to a gene: 5. There are 16 residues in the CDR3. CDR3 nucleotides: TGCGCCAGCAGCTTGTCGACGGGACAGGGGAATGAAAAACTGTTTTTT. Amino acid sequence: CASSLSTGQGNEKLFF.

The chain uses TRBV29-1 and TRBJ2-7; D gene unclear. In germline, CDR1 is SQVTM, CDR2 ANQGSEA. This CDR3 contains 11 residues. V shed 4 bases and J shed 6 bases, with 10 bases lying between them. The CDR3 DNA sequence: TGCAGCGTTGGATCCGAGATCGAGCAGTACTTC. As protein: CSVGSEIEQYF.

The chain uses TRBV5-1 and TRBJ2-1; a possible D gene is TRBD2 (5 bases). This CDR3 contains 14 residues. Germline V CDR1 and CDR2: SGHRS, YFSETQ. V lost 0 bases and J 6 bases, leaving 10 bases between the germline ends. DNA of the CDR3: TGCGCCAGCAGCTTGGGGTCCCGGGGCAATGAGCAGTTCTTC. It yields the protein CASSLGSRGNEQFF.

This chain links TRBV7-9 with TRBJ1-5; D is undetermined. The germline V gene encodes CDR1 SEHNR and CDR2 FQNEAQ (reference sequence). V was trimmed by 4 bases and J by 1 base, leaving 14 bases between them. The CDR3 totals 16 residues. CDR3 sequence reads: CASSSLLEGSNQPQHF. The CDR3 coding sequence is TGTGCCAGCAGCTCCCTCCTGGAGGGAAGCAATCAGCCCCAGCATTTT.

The chain combines TRBV7-2 with TRBJ2-3; D is undetermined. Germline CDR1 reads SGHTA; CDR2 reads FQGNSA. The CDR3 is 14 residues long. V lost 5 bases to trimming and J lost 0 bases, with 9 bases between them. CDR3: CASSPSYSTDTQYF. The CDR3 bases are TGTGCCAGCAGCCCAAGTTATAGCACAGATACGCAGTATTTT.

The chain couples TRBV2 to TRBJ1-5; 7 nucleotides agree with TRBD1. This CDR3 comprises 14 residues. Unmatched junction bases numbered 8, after V lost 5 bases and J lost 7 bases. The V gene's germline CDR1 is SNHLY and CDR2 FYNNEI. DNA for the CDR3: TGTGCCAGCAGTCGACAGGGATTCTACCAGCCCCAGCATTTT. Translated, it gives CASSRQGFYQPQHF.

The V gene is TRBV29-1, the J gene TRBJ1-3; D remains unclear. This CDR3 contains 11 residues. The V gene's germline CDR1 is SQVTM and CDR2 ANQGSEA. V was trimmed by 7 bases and J by 0 bases, leaving 4 bases between them. CDR3 protein: CSGDSGNTIYF. CDR3 in DNA: TGCAGCGGTGACTCTGGAAACACCATATATTTT.

The genes are TRBV11-2 and TRBJ1-1; D ambiguous. This CDR3 is 13 amino acids long. CDR1 and CDR2 (germline): SGHAT, FQNNGV. V was trimmed by 1 base and J by 4 bases, leaving 7 bases between them. For the CDR3, the DNA is TGTGCCAGCAGCTTAGTTGGTTCCACTGAAGCTTTCTTT. Its protein is CASSLVGSTEAFF.

V is TRBV9 and J is TRBJ1-5; maybe TRBD1 (5 bases). Trimming left V 4 bases short and J 3 bases short, with 14 bases between. Germline V gives CDR1 SGDLS, CDR2 YYNGEE. The CDR3 sequence is 15 residues long. The CDR3 sequence is CASSLDGAHNQPQHF. The CDR3 DNA reads as TGTGCCAGCAGCCTAGACGGGGCACACAATCAGCCCCAGCATTTT.

The chain combines TRBV5-1 with TRBJ2-3; TRBD1 might be the D (6 bases). CDR3 length: 17 residues. V lost 2 bases, J lost 0 bases, and 16 bases lay in between. Germline-derived CDR1 and CDR2 are SGHRS and YFSETQ. CDR3 amino acids: CASSLRSGAHSTDTQYF. CDR3 nucleotide sequence: TGCGCCAGCAGCTTAAGGTCAGGGGCTCATAGCACAGATACGCAGTATTTT.

The V gene is TRBV7-6, the J gene TRBJ1-5, with D unclear. This CDR3 region has 14 residues. Germline CDR1 is SGHVS and CDR2 is FNYEAQ. The V gene lost 6 bases and the J gene lost 0 bases, with 9 bases spanning the gap. Written as DNA, the CDR3 is TGTGCCAGCAGAACCGACAATAGCAATCAGCCCCAGCATTTT. Translation gives CASRTDNSNQPQHF.

The chain combines TRBV15 with TRBJ2-2; D is undetermined. CDR1 and CDR2 (germline): LNHNV, YYDKDF (reference sequence). The ends were cut back, 1 base at V and 9 bases at J, with 12 bases in the middle. This CDR3 comprises 14 residues. The DNA of the CDR3 is TGTGCCACCAGCAGAGGTGGGAATACCCGGGAGCTGTTTTTT. It encodes CATSRGGNTRELFF.

The V call is TRBV6-5, the J call TRBJ1-2, with TRBD1 identical over 7 bases. The V and J ends lost 5 bases and 4 bases, in that order; junction bases with no gene match: 10. Germline assignment: CDR1 MNHEY and CDR2 SVGAGI. The CDR3 is made up of 15 amino acids. This chain's CDR3 is CASSPSSGTVYGYTF. CDR3 in DNA: TGTGCCAGCAGTCCCTCCTCCGGGACAGTCTATGGCTACACCTTC.

This rearrangement joins TRBV12-5 to TRBJ2-7; D not resolved. Germline V gene lookup returns CDR1 LGHNT and CDR2 FRNRAP. There are 13 residues in the CDR3. V lost 5 bases and J 4 bases, leaving 12 bases between the germline ends. The CDR3 protein is CASGSPKGYEQYF. In nucleotides, the CDR3 is TGTGCTAGTGGTAGCCCCAAGGGATACGAGCAGTACTTC.

This CDR3 reads CASSLLAGADNEQFF. In nucleotides, the CDR3 is TGTGCCAGCAGTTTACTAGCGGGGGCAGACAATGAGCAGTTCTTC. The chain joins TRBV28 to TRBJ2-1, with 10 nucleotides matching TRBD2. J lost 5 bases, V lost 2 bases, and 3 bases had no gene match. The CDR3 extends over 15 amino acids. Per germline, CDR1 MDHEN and CDR2 SYDVKM.

The chain joins TRBV5-1 to TRBJ2-7, with D possibly matching TRBD1 (5 bases). The CDR3 has 18 amino acids. With 2 bases removed from V and 0 bases from J, the gap between germline ends came to 21 bases. The germline CDR1 and CDR2 sequences are SGHRS and YFSETQ. The CDR3 loop reads CASSLGPFGAWSSYEQYF. The DNA for the CDR3 is TGCGCCAGCAGCTTAGGTCCTTTTGGGGCTTGGAGCTCCTACGAGCAGTACTTC.

This clone is a singleton in its sample. The chain links TRBV5-4 to TRBJ2-5; 10 bases map to TRBD2. From germline, CDR1 is SGHNT and CDR2 YYREEE (reference sequence). Trimming removed 2 bases from V and 5 bases from J; junction bases left unmatched: 3. The CDR3 consists of 14 residues. The CDR3 sequence is CASSLAGGGETQYF. The CDR3 DNA follows: TGTGCCAGCAGCTTAGCGGGAGGGGGGGAGACCCAGTACTTC.

This clone was observed a few times. The V call is TRBV19, the J call TRBJ2-1, with 12 nucleotides matching TRBD1. CDR3 length: 14 amino acids. Germline-derived CDR1 and CDR2 are LNHDA and SQIVND (reference sequence). Trimming took 6 bases from V and 9 from J; bases not matched to a gene: 6. CDR3 sequence reads: CASRPGTGGGEQFF. Written as DNA, the CDR3 is TGTGCCAGTAGACCAGGGACAGGGGGCGGTGAGCAGTTCTTC.

The chain joins TRBV27 to TRBJ1-1; TRBD1 agrees at 10 bases. Per germline, CDR1 MNHEY and CDR2 SMNVEV (reference sequence). V trimming: 8 bases; J trimming: 3 bases; junction bases outside the gene matches: 9. There are 15 residues in the CDR3. DNA of the CDR3: TGTGCCAGCTGGCTACGACAGGGGGCCTACACTGAAGCTTTCTTT. Translation: CASWLRQGAYTEAFF.

The chain combines TRBV2 with TRBJ2-1, with no clear D. The germline gives CDR1 SNHLY, CDR2 FYNNEI. Trimming shortened V by 2 bases and J by 5 bases, and 7 bases separated the two germline ends. The CDR3 has 13 amino acids. Here the CDR3 DNA reads TGTGCCAGCAGTGAACCATATAACAATGAGCAGTTCTTC. Translating gives CASSEPYNNEQFF.

The gene calls are TRBV19 and TRBJ2-7, with D possibly matching TRBD1 (5 bases). The ends were cut back, 1 base at V and 3 bases at J, with 13 bases in the middle. Per the germline V gene, CDR1 is LNHDA and CDR2 is SQIVND (reference sequence). The CDR3 is made up of 15 amino acids. CDR3 DNA: TGTGCCAGTAGTATAGGTACAGGTGGAAACTACGAGCAGTACTTC. Translating it yields CASSIGTGGNYEQYF.

The CDR3 loop is CSAPPGNPRDGYTF. In DNA form, the CDR3 reads TGCAGCGCCCCTCCGGGCAACCCGCGAGATGGCTACACCTTC. The chain is built from TRBV29-1 and TRBJ1-2; D is unclear. Germline V CDR1 and CDR2: SQVTM, ANQGSEA. The CDR3 runs to 14 residues. V lost 7 bases, J lost 6 bases, and 21 bases lay in between.

The sample holds a few counts of this clone. This chain joins TRBV6-5 and TRBJ1-1, with TRBD1 as a possible D gene (6 bases). CDR3 length: 13 amino acids. The V gene's germline CDR1 is MNHEY and CDR2 SVGAGI. V lost 6 bases to trimming and J lost 5 bases, with 13 bases between them. Written as DNA, the CDR3 is TGTGCCAGCAGACCCGGAGGGGGGACTGAAGCTTTCTTT. Its protein is CASRPGGGTEAFF.

The V call is TRBV19, the J call TRBJ2-2; D might be TRBD1 (5 bases). This CDR3 is built from 14 residues. V was cut by 4 bases and J by 8 bases, with 14 bases left in between. Germline CDR1 reads LNHDA; CDR2 reads SQIVND (reference sequence). CDR3 region: CASSTQGMTGELFF. The CDR3 DNA is TGTGCCAGTAGTACGCAGGGAATGACGGGGGAGCTGTTTTTT. The whole variable domain, filled in from reference TRBV19 and TRBJ2-2, reads DGGITQSPKYLFRKEGQNVTLSCEQNLNHDAMYWYRQDPGQGLRLIYYSQIVNDFQKGDIAEGYSVSREKKESFPLTVTSAQKNPTAFYLCASSTQGMTGELFFGEGSRLTVL.

The rearrangement joins TRBV7-2 to TRBJ2-5, with D tentatively TRBD1 (6 bases). Trimming shortened V by 1 base and J by 5 bases, and 14 bases separated the two germline ends. The germline CDR1 and CDR2 sequences are SGHTA and FQGNSA. There are 15 residues in the CDR3. CDR3: CASSLGDTGTETQYF. CDR3 coding DNA: TGTGCCAGCAGCTTAGGAGATACAGGGACGGAGACCCAGTACTTC.

This clone was found a few times. The genes are TRBV7-6 and TRBJ1-5; 8 nucleotides match TRBD1. V dropped 3 bases and J dropped 3; count of bases not matched to a gene: 7. The germline CDR1 and CDR2 sequences are SGHVS and FNYEAQ. The CDR3 extends over 16 amino acids. CDR3 coding DNA: TGTGCCAGCAGCTTTTGCAGGGGGCTGGACAATCAGCCCCAGCATTTT. Its translation: CASSFCRGLDNQPQHF.

The V and J genes are TRBV11-3 and TRBJ2-5, with D maybe TRBD2 (5 bases). CDR1 and CDR2 from the germline V gene are SGHNT and YENEEA. V lost 5 bases, J lost 4 bases, and 14 bases lay in between. CDR3 length equals 14 residues. The DNA of the CDR3 is TGTGCCAGCAGCCCGGACCCCCGGGGAGAGACCCAGTACTTC. Translation gives CASSPDPRGETQYF.

The chain employs TRBV19 and TRBJ2-6; D assignment may be TRBD1 or TRBD2 (6 bases each). The ends were cut back, 3 bases at V and 0 bases at J, with 15 bases in the middle. This CDR3 spans 18 amino acids. Germline V gene data show CDR1 as LNHDA and CDR2 as SQIVND (reference sequence). CDR3: CASSMRGVSFSGANVLTF. Here the CDR3 DNA reads TGTGCCAGTAGTATGAGGGGGGTCAGCTTCTCTGGGGCCAACGTCCTGACTTTC. Looking up the rest from reference TRBV19 and TRBJ2-6 gives the full variable domain: DGGITQSPKYLFRKEGQNVTLSCEQNLNHDAMYWYRQDPGQGLRLIYYSQIVNDFQKGDIAEGYSVSREKKESFPLTVTSAQKNPTAFYLCASSMRGVSFSGANVLTFGAGSRLTVL.

The rearrangement joins TRBV6-5 to TRBJ2-1; 10 bases match TRBD1. The CDR3 has 16 residues. The germline gives CDR1 MNHEY, CDR2 SVGAGI. After removal of 2 bases from V and 6 bases from J, the junction contained 7 bases not matched to a gene. The CDR3, as DNA: TGTGCCAGCAGTTACCCAGGGACAGGGGCGGGCAATGAGCAGTTCTTC. As protein: CASSYPGTGAGNEQFF.

This clone turned up a few times. The chain employs TRBV28 and TRBJ1-2; TRBD1 agrees at 10 bases. The germline V gene has CDR1 MDHEN and CDR2 SYDVKM. This CDR3 has 13 amino acids. J gave up 12 bases and V 6 bases, and 10 bases lay outside the gene matches. The DNA for the CDR3 is TGTGCCAGCAGCCGGGGACAGGGGTTTTCGGACACCTTC. It encodes CASSRGQGFSDTF.